The clone carrying this TCR beta chain occurred a few times. One end of the junction fails to match germline, which may point to a read error. Full-length variable regions came from constant-region reverse primers plus semi-nested Nested Universal Primer A PCR. TCRdb processed the 5' RACE reads anew with MiXCR; each CDR3 protein has one entry. This table has some 62,000 distinct CDR3 sequences, about 31% appearing once. The CDR3 runs 16 residues. Germline CDR1 is SGHVS and CDR2 is FNYEAQ. This receptor was identified in a female donor with breast cancer. Sequencing was performed on tumor-infiltrating naive CD4+ T cells sorted from the breast tumor. The sample's subset: naive CD4+ T cells, CD4+CD45RA+CD25-. J is TRBJ2-5 and V is TRBV7-6; the match to TRBD2 covers 10 bases. As DNA, the CDR3 is TGTGCTAGCAGCGAGAATAGCGGGGGGAGGCAAGAGACCCAGTACTTC. It codes for CASSENSGGRQETQYF.